The 8 T cell receptor beta chains in this list originate from one sample, sequenced in a study of shared clonotypes between healthy human individuals. TCRdb keeps only in-frame clones here, not all; method: immunoSEQ multiplex PCR. The sample lists millions of clones, around 90% seen once, with about 0.13% in the top ten. The sample taken for sequencing was naive CD4+ T cells sorted from blood. Subset of the sample: CD45RA+ positively selected. The receptors derive from a man between 18 and 35 years old in good health.

The CDR3 DNA sequence: TGTGCCAGCAGCAGCCCGGACAAAAACATTCAGTACTTC. Its protein product is CASSSPDKNIQYF. The chain has TRBV5-4 and TRBJ2-4; the D is unclear. Between the trimmed V and J ends, which lost 4 bases and 3 bases, there was a span of 8 bases. The CDR3 is 13 residues long. The germline V gene encodes CDR1 SGHNT and CDR2 YYREEE (reference sequence). Full variable domain (remainder filled in from reference TRBV5-4 and TRBJ2-4): ETGVTQSPTHLIKTRGQQVTLRCSSQSGHNTVSWYQQALGQGPQFIFQYYREEENGRGNFPPRFSGLQFPNYSSELNVNALELDDSALYLCASSSPDKNIQYFGAGTRLSVL.

The chain links TRBV28 to TRBJ1-5; perhaps TRBD1 as D (6 bases). The V end lost 8 bases, the J end lost 2 bases, and 19 bases lay between the germline ends. Germline V gene sequence: CDR1 MDHEN, CDR2 SYDVKM. This CDR3 is 16 amino acids long. CDR3 amino acids: CASLLGGGGGNQPQHF. Written as DNA, the CDR3 is TGTGCCAGCCTATTAGGGGGAGGGGGTGGCAATCAGCCCCAGCATTTT. Variable domain in full (rest from reference TRBV28 and TRBJ1-5): DVKVTQSSRYLVKRTGEKVFLECVQDMDHENMFWYRQDPGLGLRLIYFSYDVKMKEKGDIPEGYSVSREKKERFSLILESASTNQTSMYLCASLLGGGGGNQPQHFGDGTRLSIL.

This clone appeared once. The gene calls are TRBV18 and TRBJ2-7; unclear D gene. In germline, CDR1 is KGHSH, CDR2 LQKENI. The V end was cut by 5 bases, the J end by 1 base, with 15 bases between. The CDR3 has 15 amino acids. As DNA, the CDR3 is TGTGCCAGCTCATTGGGTCGGCAGGCGTCCTACGAGCAGTACTTC. Translation gives CASSLGRQASYEQYF.

This clone was recorded a few times. This rearrangement joins TRBV10-1 to TRBJ1-1; D gene uncertain. Germline loops: CDR1 WNHNN, CDR2 SYGVQD (reference sequence). This CDR3 has 14 residues. Trimming removed 3 bases at V and 5 bases at J, with 13 bases between. The CDR3 region has the DNA TGCGCCAGCAGTGATGGGGTTAAAGGTACTGAAGCTTTCTTT. It yields the protein CASSDGVKGTEAFF.

This chain uses TRBV18 with TRBJ2-7, with D perhaps matching TRBD2 (5 bases). Trimming removed 1 base from V and 4 bases from J, with 14 bases in between. This CDR3 comprises 15 residues. Germline CDR1 and CDR2: KGHSH and LQKENI. CDR3 residues: CASSPQSLRGYEQYF. In DNA form, the CDR3 reads TGTGCCAGCTCACCACAATCCCTTCGCGGGTACGAGCAGTACTTC.

This clone was recorded a few times. The chain uses TRBV18 and TRBJ2-7; possible D gene TRBD2, 5 bases. The germline V gene has CDR1 KGHSH and CDR2 LQKENI. V was clipped by 3 bases and J by 5 bases, with 14 bases between them. The CDR3 contains 14 residues. CDR3 DNA: TGTGCCAGCTCACCTGGAGACTACCTTGACGAGCAGTACTTC. This translates into CASSPGDYLDEQYF.

This sequence joins TRBV25-1 and TRBJ1-3, with D hard to call. Trimming removed 4 bases at V and 8 bases at J, with 15 bases between. The germline V gene encodes CDR1 MGHDK and CDR2 SYGVNS. The CDR3 is made up of 14 amino acids. CDR3 DNA: TGTGCCAGCAGTGGCGCCGGGCCGAGTGACACCATATATTTT. Protein product: CASSGAGPSDTIYF.

The V call is TRBV4-3, the J call TRBJ2-1; D unresolved. Trimming shortened V by 0 bases and J by 6 bases, and 12 bases separated the two germline ends. The CDR3 covers 15 residues. Germline V gives CDR1 LGHNA, CDR2 YSLEER. As DNA, the CDR3 is TGCGCCAGCAGCCAAGAAGGGCTAGTGGGCAATGAGCAGTTCTTC. Translated, it gives CASSQEGLVGNEQFF.